What follows are 10 T cell receptor beta chains derived from one specimen sequenced in a study of post-analysis software for immune sequencing data. Study conclusions and caveats: TRBV5-6, TRBV5-1 and TRBV20-1 belonged to a set of about five TRBV segments that were more frequent in patients than controls.

These receptors are not linked to any known antigen. Prepared libraries of TCR beta cDNA carried unique molecular identifiers. MiXCR, applied by TCRdb to the PCR reads, yields one record per CDR3 protein. The repertoire has some 260,000 distinct CDR3 sequences, approximately 34% of them found once; the top ten carry roughly 4.8%. Sequencing was done on a sample of blood. These receptors originate from a girl under 18 with multiple sclerosis.

This clonotype was detected only a few times. The V gene is TRBV5-1, the J gene TRBJ1-1; D unresolved. Germline V CDR1 and CDR2: SGHRS, YFSETQ. Trimming took off 3 bases at V and 7 bases at J, with 13 bases between the two ends. The CDR3 totals 13 residues. The DNA of the CDR3 is TGCGCCAGCAGCTCTCTTTCTTCGGGTGAAGCTTTCTTT. Its translation: CASSSLSSGEAFF.

V is TRBV19 and J is TRBJ1-4; the match to TRBD1 covers 9 bases. Per the germline V gene, CDR1 is LNHDA and CDR2 is SQIVND (reference sequence). This CDR3 has 14 amino acids. The V gene end was trimmed by 9 bases and the J gene end by 6 bases; junction bases not matched to a gene: 8. CDR3 amino acids: CASLTGGAHEKLFF. The CDR3 region has the DNA TGTGCCAGCCTCACAGGGGGCGCACATGAAAAACTGTTTTTT.

This clonotype was seen ten or more times. V usage is TRBV4-2 and J usage is TRBJ1-1; D gene unclear. The germline V gene has CDR1 LGHNA and CDR2 YNFKEQ. This CDR3 contains 14 residues. V was pared by 5 bases and J by 3 bases, with 13 bases between. The CDR3 nucleotides read TGTGCCAGCAGCGAGCCGGCCAGCCACACTGAAGCTTTCTTT. Its translation is CASSEPASHTEAFF.

In DNA form, the CDR3 reads TGCAGTGCTACCCTTGGTGACAGATCGAAAGAGCAGTACTTC. It encodes CSATLGDRSKEQYF. The chain joins TRBV20-1 to TRBJ2-7; perhaps TRBD1 as D (5 bases). Looked up from germline, CDR1 is DFQATT and CDR2 is SNEGSKA (reference sequence). CDR3 length: 14 amino acids. Between the trimmed V and J ends, which lost 4 bases and 7 bases, there was a span of 20 bases.

V usage is TRBV7-9 and J usage is TRBJ1-2; the D gene is possibly TRBD1 (5 bases). CDR3 size: 15 residues. The V gene's germline CDR1 is SEHNR and CDR2 FQNEAQ (reference sequence). V dropped 5 bases and J dropped 4 bases, with 17 bases sitting between them. The CDR3 protein is CASSPRGVEPYGYTF. As DNA, the CDR3 is TGTGCCAGCAGCCCGAGGGGTGTTGAACCCTATGGCTACACCTTC.

This clonotype was counted ten times or more. The chain links TRBV7-9 to TRBJ2-6; D is ambiguous. This CDR3 comprises 16 residues. Germline lookup yields CDR1 SEHNR and CDR2 FQNEAQ (reference sequence). Trimming pared 3 bases from V and 0 bases from J, leaving 9 bases between. CDR3 sequence: CASSLPEYSGANVLTF. CDR3 nucleotide sequence: TGTGCCAGCAGCTTGCCCGAATACTCTGGGGCCAACGTCCTGACTTTC. The whole variable domain, filled in from reference TRBV7-9 and TRBJ2-6, reads DTGVSQNPRHKITKRGQNVTFRCDPISEHNRLYWYRQTLGQGPEFLTYFQNEAQLEKSRLLSDRFSAERPKGSFSTLEIQRTEQGDSAMYLCASSLPEYSGANVLTFGAGSRLTVL.

This clonotype was detected ten times or more. The chain links TRBV6-5 to TRBJ2-3; maybe TRBD2 (6 bases). The CDR3 covers 13 residues. Germline loops: CDR1 MNHEY, CDR2 SVGAGI. The V end was cut by 6 bases, the J end by 2 bases, with 9 bases between. In DNA, the CDR3 is TGTGCCAGCAGGCAGGGACTCACAGATACGCAGTATTTT. This translates into CASRQGLTDTQYF.

About this clonotype itself: A much more abundant neighbour one base away suggests this may be a read error. The genes are TRBV12-3 or TRBV12-4 and TRBJ2-3; 8 nucleotides agree with TRBD1. This CDR3 spans 14 amino acids. The CDR3, as DNA: TGTGCCAGCACCCCAGGGGGCATTCCAGATGCGCAGTATTTT. Translated, it gives CASTPGGIPDAQYF.

This clonotype has a handful of counts. The V call is TRBV4-2, the J call TRBJ2-5; TRBD2 matches at 10 bases. Germline V lookup: CDR1 LGHNA, CDR2 YNFKEQ. Trimming took 7 bases from V and 3 from J; bases not matched to a gene: 5. There are 14 residues in the CDR3. CDR3 sequence (DNA): TGTGCCAGCAACCTCCTAGCGGGGGAAGAGACCCAGTACTTC. It specifies CASNLLAGEETQYF.

Worth noting for this clonotype: A read error is possible here, since a much larger clone lies one base away. The CDR3 reads CSARPLGRVGTEAFF. CDR3 nucleotides: TGCAGTGCTAGGCCCCTCGGGCGGGTGGGCACTGAAGCTTTCTTT. V and J are TRBV20-1 and TRBJ1-1; D call uncertain. CDR1 DFQATT and CDR2 SNEGSKA come from the germline V gene (reference sequence). V gave up 3 bases and J gave up 4 bases, with 18 bases separating them. The CDR3 covers 15 residues.